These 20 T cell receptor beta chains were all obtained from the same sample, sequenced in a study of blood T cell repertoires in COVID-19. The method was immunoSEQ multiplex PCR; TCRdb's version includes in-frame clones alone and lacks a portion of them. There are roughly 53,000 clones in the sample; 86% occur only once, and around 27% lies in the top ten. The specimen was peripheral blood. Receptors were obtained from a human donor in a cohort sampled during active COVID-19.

CDR3 coding DNA: TGTGCCAGCAGTTTCGCGGGGCTGCCTGGCTACACCTTC. It translates to CASSFAGLPGYTF. The chain has TRBV12-3 or TRBV12-4 and TRBJ1-2; perhaps TRBD1 as D (5 bases). Trimming stripped 3 bases from V and 7 bases from J, with 12 bases between. The CDR3 length is 13 residues.

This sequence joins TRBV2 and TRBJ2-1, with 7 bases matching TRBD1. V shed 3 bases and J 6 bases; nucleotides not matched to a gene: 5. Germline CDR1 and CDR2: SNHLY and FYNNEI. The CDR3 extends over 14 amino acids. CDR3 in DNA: TGTGCCAGCAGTGAGTGGGACAGTGTCAATGAGCAGTTCTTC. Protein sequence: CASSEWDSVNEQFF.

The CDR3 is CASRDLNEQFF. Here the CDR3 DNA reads TGTGCCAGCAGGGACTTAAATGAGCAGTTCTTC. J is TRBJ2-1 and V is TRBV12-3 or TRBV12-4; weak D call: TRBD2 (5 bases). Trimming cost V 6 bases and J 7 bases, with 7 bases left between them. The CDR3 consists of 11 residues.

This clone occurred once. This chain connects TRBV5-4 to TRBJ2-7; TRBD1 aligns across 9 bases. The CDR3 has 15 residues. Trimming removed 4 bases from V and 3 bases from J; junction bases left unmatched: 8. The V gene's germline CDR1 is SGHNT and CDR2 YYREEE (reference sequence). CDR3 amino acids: CASSTRGQGFYEQYF. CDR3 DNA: TGTGCCAGCAGCACCCGTGGACAGGGGTTCTACGAGCAGTACTTC.

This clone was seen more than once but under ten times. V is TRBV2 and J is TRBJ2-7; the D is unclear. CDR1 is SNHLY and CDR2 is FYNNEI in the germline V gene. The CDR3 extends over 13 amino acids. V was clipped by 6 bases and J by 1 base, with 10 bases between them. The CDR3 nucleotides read TGTGCCAGCAGCCGGCAGGAATCCTACGAGCAGTACTTC. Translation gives CASSRQESYEQYF.

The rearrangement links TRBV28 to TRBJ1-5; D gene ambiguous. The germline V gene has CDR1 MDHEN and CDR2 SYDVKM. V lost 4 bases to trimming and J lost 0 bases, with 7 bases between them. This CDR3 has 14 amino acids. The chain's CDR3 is CASSYEASNQPQHF. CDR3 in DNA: TGTGCCAGCAGTTATGAGGCTAGCAATCAGCCCCAGCATTTT. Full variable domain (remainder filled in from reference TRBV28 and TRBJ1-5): DVKVTQSSRYLVKRTGEKVFLECVQDMDHENMFWYRQDPGLGLRLIYFSYDVKMKEKGDIPEGYSVSREKKERFSLILESASTNQTSMYLCASSYEASNQPQHFGDGTRLSIL.

CDR3 DNA: TGCAGCGTTGCGTCCGGGAGTACGGGAGATACGCAGTATTTT. This translates into CSVASGSTGDTQYF. The chain has TRBV29-1 and TRBJ2-3; perhaps TRBD2 as D (6 bases). V gave up 4 bases and J gave up 5 bases, with 16 bases separating them. In germline, CDR1 is SQVTM, CDR2 ANQGSEA. This CDR3 has 14 amino acids.

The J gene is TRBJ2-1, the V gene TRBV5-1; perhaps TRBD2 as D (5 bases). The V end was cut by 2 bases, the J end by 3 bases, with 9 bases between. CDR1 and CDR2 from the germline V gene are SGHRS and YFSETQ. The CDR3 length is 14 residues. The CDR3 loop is CASSLSGSYNEQFF. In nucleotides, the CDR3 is TGCGCCAGCAGCTTAAGCGGAAGCTACAATGAGCAGTTCTTC.

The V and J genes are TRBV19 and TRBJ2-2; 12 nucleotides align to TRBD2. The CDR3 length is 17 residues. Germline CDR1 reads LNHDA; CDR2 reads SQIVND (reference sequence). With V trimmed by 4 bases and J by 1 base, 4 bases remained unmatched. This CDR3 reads CASSRTGLAGNTGELFF. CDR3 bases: TGTGCCAGTAGTAGAACGGGACTAGCGGGGAACACCGGGGAGCTGTTTTTT. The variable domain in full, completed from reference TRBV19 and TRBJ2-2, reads DGGITQSPKYLFRKEGQNVTLSCEQNLNHDAMYWYRQDPGQGLRLIYYSQIVNDFQKGDIAEGYSVSREKKESFPLTVTSAQKNPTAFYLCASSRTGLAGNTGELFFGEGSRLTVL.

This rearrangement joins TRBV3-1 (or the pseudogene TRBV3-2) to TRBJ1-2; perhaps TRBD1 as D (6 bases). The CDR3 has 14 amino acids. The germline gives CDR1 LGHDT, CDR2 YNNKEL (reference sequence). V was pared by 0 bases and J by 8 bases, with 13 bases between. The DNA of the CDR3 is TGTGCCAGCAGCCAAGAAGGACAGTTGGGCGGCTACACCTTC. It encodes CASSQEGQLGGYTF.

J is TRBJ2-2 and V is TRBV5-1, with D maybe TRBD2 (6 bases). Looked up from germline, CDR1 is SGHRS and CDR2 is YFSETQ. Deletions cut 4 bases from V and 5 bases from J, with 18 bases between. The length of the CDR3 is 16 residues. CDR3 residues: CASSIREAVLTGELFF. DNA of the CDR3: TGCGCCAGCAGCATCAGGGAGGCGGTTCTTACCGGGGAGCTGTTTTTT. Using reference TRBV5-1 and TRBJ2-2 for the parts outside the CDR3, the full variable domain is KAGVTQTPRYLIKTRGQQVTLSCSPISGHRSVSWYQQTPGQGLQFLFEYFSETQRNKGNFPGRFSGRQFSNSRSEMNVSTLELGDSALYLCASSIREAVLTGELFFGEGSRLTVL.

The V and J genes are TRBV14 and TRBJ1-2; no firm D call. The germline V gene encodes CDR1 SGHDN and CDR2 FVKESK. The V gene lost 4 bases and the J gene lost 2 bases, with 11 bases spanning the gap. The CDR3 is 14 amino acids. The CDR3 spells CASSPIIQNYGYTF. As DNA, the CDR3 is TGTGCCAGCAGCCCCATTATACAGAACTATGGCTACACCTTC.

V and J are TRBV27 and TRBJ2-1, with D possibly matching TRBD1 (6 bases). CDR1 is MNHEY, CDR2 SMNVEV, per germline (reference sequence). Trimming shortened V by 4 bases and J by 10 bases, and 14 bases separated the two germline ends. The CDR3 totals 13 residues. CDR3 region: CASSSGVEQEQFF. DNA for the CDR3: TGTGCCAGCAGTTCAGGGGTGGAGCAGGAGCAGTTCTTC.

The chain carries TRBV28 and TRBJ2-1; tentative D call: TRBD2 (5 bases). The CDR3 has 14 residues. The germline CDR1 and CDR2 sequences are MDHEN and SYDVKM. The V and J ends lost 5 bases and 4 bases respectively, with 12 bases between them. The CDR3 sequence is CASSLVGSYNEQFF. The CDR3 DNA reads TGTGCCAGCAGTCTGGTAGGGAGTTACAATGAGCAGTTCTTC.

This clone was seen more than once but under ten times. The DNA of the CDR3 is TGCGCCAGCAGCTCTTCGACAGGGGCCAACACCGGGGAGCTGTTTTTT. This gives the protein CASSSSTGANTGELFF. The rearrangement uses TRBV5-1 and TRBJ2-2; 8 nucleotides agree with TRBD1. Germline V lookup: CDR1 SGHRS, CDR2 YFSETQ. The CDR3 runs to 16 residues. V gave up 3 bases and J gave up 2 bases; unmatched junction bases: 6.

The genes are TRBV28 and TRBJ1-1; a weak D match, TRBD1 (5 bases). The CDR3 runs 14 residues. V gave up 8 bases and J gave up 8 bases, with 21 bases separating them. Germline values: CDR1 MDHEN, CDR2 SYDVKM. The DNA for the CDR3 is TGTGCCAGCTTTATCAGCGGGGGAGAACACGAAGCTTTCTTT. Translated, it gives CASFISGGEHEAFF.

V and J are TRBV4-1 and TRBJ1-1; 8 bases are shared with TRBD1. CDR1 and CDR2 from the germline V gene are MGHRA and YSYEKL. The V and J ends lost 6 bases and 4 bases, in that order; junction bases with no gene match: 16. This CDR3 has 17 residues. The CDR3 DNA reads TGCGCCAGCAGTCAGGTCAGGGGGCGAGGGTGGGGCACTGAAGCTTTCTTT. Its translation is CASSQVRGRGWGTEAFF.

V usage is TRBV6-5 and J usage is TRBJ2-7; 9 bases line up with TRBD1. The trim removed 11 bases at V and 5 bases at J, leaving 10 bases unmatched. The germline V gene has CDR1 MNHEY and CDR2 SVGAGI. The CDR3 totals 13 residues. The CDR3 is CACMGTGLHEQYF. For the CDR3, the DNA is TGTGCCTGTATGGGGACAGGGCTCCACGAGCAGTACTTC.

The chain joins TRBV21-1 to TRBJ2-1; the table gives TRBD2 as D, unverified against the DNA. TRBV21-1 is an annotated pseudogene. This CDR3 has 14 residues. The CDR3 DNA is TGTGCCAGCGAGGGGACTAGCGGGAGGATGATCCAGTTCTTC. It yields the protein CASEGTSGRMIQFF.

CDR3 nucleotide sequence: TGTGCCAGCAGCTTAGCAACTCAAGAGACCCAGTACTTC. This sequence encodes CASSLATQETQYF. This sequence joins TRBV7-2 and TRBJ2-5, with D unresolved. Germline CDR1 reads SGHTA; CDR2 reads FQGNSA. Trimming took off 0 bases at V and 2 bases at J, with 4 bases between the two ends. The CDR3 totals 13 residues.